This T cell receptor beta chain was captured in a study of shared clonotypes between healthy human individuals. V gave up 4 bases and J gave up 1 base, with 10 bases separating them. Germline V gene data show CDR1 as SNHLY and CDR2 as FYNNEI. The CDR3 has 14 residues. The repertoire was sequenced with immunoSEQ multiplex PCR; TCRdb's copy has only in-frame clones and lacks some. The table shows about 980,000 clones, with 70% to 85% occurring only once. Ten or more counts support this clone. This TCR was sampled from a man between 18 and 35 years old in good health. J is TRBJ1-1 and V is TRBV2; D is uncertain. The sequenced sample was memory CD4+ T cells sorted from blood. Subset defined: CD45RA-negative fraction. The CDR3: CASSGTNWNTEAFF. In nucleotides, the CDR3 is TGTGCCAGCAGTGGAACGAACTGGAACACTGAAGCTTTCTTT.